Listed below are T cell receptor beta chains from one sample, sequenced in a study of beta chain features in type 1 diabetes. Using immunoSEQ multiplex PCR, the repertoire was profiled, and TCRdb retains in-frame clones only, with some absent. The table shows some 270,000 clones, with around 9.9% occurring only once. Sample: naive CD4+ T cells from blood. The receptors stem from a man under 40 with type 1 diabetes. Each CDR3 is given with its conserved first and last residue. D genes are given only for firm matches. Size is omitted from some rows. Given values are once, few, many or a class for expanded clones.

clone_size	d_call	v_call	j_call	cdr3_aa	cdr3_nt
few	TRBD2	TRBV14	TRBJ2-1	CASSQPGGPLEQFF	TGTGCCAGCAGCCAACCGGGGGGGCCGCTTGAGCAGTTCTTC
few	.	TRBV9	TRBJ2-1	CASSVGGNGNNEQFF	TGTGCCAGCAGCGTGGGGGGTAACGGGAACAATGAGCAGTTCTTC
.	.	TRBV25-1	TRBJ2-7	CASSEAGSYEQYF	TGTGCCAGCAGTGAGGCCGGGAGCTACGAGCAGTACTTC
few	TRBD2	TRBV9	TRBJ2-2	CASSVAKAGVNTGELFF	TGTGCCAGCAGCGTAGCTAAGGCGGGGGTGAACACCGGGGAGCTGTTTTTT
.	.	TRBV13	TRBJ2-2	CASSPRGMGSGELFF	TGTGCCAGCAGCCCAAGGGGAATGGGGTCCGGGGAGCTGTTTTTT
.	.	TRBV5-1	TRBJ2-5	CASSLDRETQYF	TGCGCCAGCAGCTTGGATCGGGAGACCCAGTACTTC
few	TRBD1	TRBV15	TRBJ1-1	CATSFDRVRTEAFF	TGTGCCACCAGCTTCGACAGGGTTCGTACTGAAGCTTTCTTT
few	TRBD1	TRBV7-9	TRBJ2-7	CASSLEWDRGEQYF	TGTGCCAGCAGCTTAGAATGGGACAGAGGCGAGCAGTACTTC
.	TRBD2	TRBV7-2	TRBJ2-1	CASSLRAGGPDEQFF	TGTGCCAGCAGCTTAAGGGCGGGGGGGCCGGATGAGCAGTTCTTC
.	.	TRBV27	TRBJ2-3	CATFSERPIFADTQYF	TGTGCCACCTTCTCCGAGAGGCCCATCTTCGCAGATACGCAGTATTTT
few	.	TRBV7-9	TRBJ1-2	CAVQTGRESLRGYTF	TGTGCCGTCCAAACAGGCAGGGAAAGTCTACGTGGCTACACCTTC
.	TRBD1	TRBV7-2	TRBJ1-4	CASTRDRGNEKLFF	TGTGCCAGCACCAGGGACAGGGGGAATGAAAAACTGTTTTTT
few	.	TRBV30	TRBJ1-1	CAWRGTLNTEAFF	TGTGCCTGGAGGGGGACACTGAACACTGAAGCTTTCTTT
few	.	TRBV6-6	TRBJ2-5	CASSYRRGTQYF	TGTGCCAGCAGTTACCGTCGGGGGACCCAGTACTTC
.	TRBD1	TRBV5-1	TRBJ1-1	CASRGTGNSNTEAFF	TGCGCCAGCAGAGGGACAGGCAATTCGAACACTGAAGCTTTCTTT
.	.	TRBV7-3	TRBJ2-2	CASSSGLNTGELFF	TGTGCCAGCAGCTCGGGACTTAACACCGGGGAGCTGTTTTTT
.	.	TRBV6-5	TRBJ1-4	CASSYSPAGNEKLFF	TGTGCCAGCAGTTACTCCCCGGCGGGGAATGAAAAACTGTTTTTT
.	.	TRBV19	TRBJ1-5	CASSPGVHQPQHF	TGTGCCAGTAGTCCCGGGGTGCATCAGCCCCAGCATTTT
.	.	TRBV6-5	TRBJ1-1	CASSIGQYTEAFF	TGTGCCAGCAGTATAGGACAGTACACTGAAGCTTTCTTT
.	.	TRBV29-1	TRBJ2-5	CSVGTPGETQYF	TGCAGCGTTGGGACTCCCGGGGAGACCCAGTACTTC
few	.	TRBV18	TRBJ2-3	CASSPPDRGTQYF	TGTGCCAGCTCACCACCGGACCGAGGGACGCAGTATTTT
.	.	TRBV20-1	TRBJ2-3	CSARRTDTQYF	TGCAGTGCTAGGAGAACAGATACGCAGTATTTT
.	.	TRBV19	TRBJ1-1	CASRIRAGRAEAFF	TGTGCCAGTCGTATCCGGGCCGGGCGGGCTGAAGCTTTCTTT
.	.	TRBV5-1	TRBJ2-5	CASTRRGRGIQETQYF	TGCGCCAGCACCCGACGCGGCAGGGGCATCCAAGAGACCCAGTACTTC
.	TRBD2	TRBV5-1	TRBJ2-1	CASSEGLAGYNEQFF	TGCGCCAGCAGCGAAGGACTAGCGGGGTACAATGAGCAGTTCTTC
few	.	TRBV5-1	TRBJ1-5	CASSFFPGNQPQHF	TGCGCCAGCAGCTTCTTCCCAGGGAATCAGCCCCAGCATTTT
few	TRBD1	TRBV29-1	TRBJ2-3	CSVEGISGQGGTDTQYF	TGCAGCGTTGAAGGCATATCGGGACAGGGGGGGACAGATACGCAGTATTTT
few	.	TRBV2	TRBJ2-5	CASSETRQETQYF	TGTGCCAGCAGTGAGACACGCCAAGAGACCCAGTACTTC
.	.	TRBV14	TRBJ2-7	CASSQDLRGGEQYF	TGTGCCAGCAGCCAAGATTTACGGGGAGGCGAGCAGTACTTC
few	.	TRBV9	TRBJ1-1	CASSVPSGNTEAFF	TGTGCCAGCAGCGTTCCAAGCGGGAACACTGAAGCTTTCTTT
few	TRBD1	TRBV5-1	TRBJ2-7	CASSLVGQGTYEQYF	TGCGCCAGCAGCTTGGTGGGACAGGGAACCTACGAGCAGTACTTC
.	.	TRBV4-1	TRBJ2-3	CASSHPRGVGEDTQYF	TGCGCCAGCAGCCACCCGCGCGGGGTCGGGGAAGATACGCAGTATTTT
few	TRBD1	TRBV2	TRBJ1-4	CASSIQGINEKLFF	TGTGCCAGCAGTATACAGGGGATTAATGAAAAACTGTTTTTT
few	.	TRBV30	TRBJ2-1	CAWSAGTGGWNEQFF	TGTGCCTGGAGTGCAGGGACGGGGGGCTGGAATGAGCAGTTCTTC
few	.	TRBV18	TRBJ1-4	CASSPQRVNEKLFF	TGTGCCAGCTCACCACAGCGCGTAAATGAAAAACTGTTTTTT
few	.	TRBV18	TRBJ2-5	CASSPPAARETQYF	TGTGCCAGCTCACCACCGGCAGCTAGAGAGACCCAGTACTTC
few	TRBD2	TRBV18	TRBJ2-1	CASSPSGGANEQFF	TGTGCCAGCTCACCAAGCGGGGGGGCGAATGAGCAGTTCTTC
.	.	TRBV7-9	TRBJ2-1	CASSFRQISYNEQFF	TGTGCCAGCAGCTTTCGACAGATCTCCTACAATGAGCAGTTCTTC
few	.	TRBV20-1	TRBJ2-1	CSATGNEQFF	TGCAGTGCTACAGGGAATGAGCAGTTCTTC
few	TRBD2	TRBV15	TRBJ2-7	CATSREGGEAYEQYF	TGTGCCACCAGCAGAGAGGGAGGGGAGGCCTACGAGCAGTACTTC
.	.	TRBV2	TRBJ1-1	CASGGTERDTEAFF	TGTGCCAGCGGTGGGACGGAGCGGGACACTGAAGCTTTCTTT
.	TRBD1	TRBV19	TRBJ2-7	CATTGGTGRNEQYF	TGTGCCACTACCGGGGGGACAGGGCGCAACGAGCAGTACTTC
few	TRBD1	TRBV18	TRBJ2-7	CASSPPTGEEQYF	TGTGCCAGCTCACCACCGACAGGGGAGGAGCAGTACTTC
few	TRBD2	TRBV4-1	TRBJ2-1	CASSHPSAQRGAYEQFF	TGCGCCAGCAGCCATCCCTCCGCCCAGCGGGGGGCATATGAGCAGTTCTTC
few	TRBD1	TRBV2	TRBJ2-2	CASSTQGADTGELFF	TGTGCCAGCAGTACACAGGGGGCTGACACCGGGGAGCTGTTTTTT
few	TRBD1	TRBV11-2	TRBJ1-1	CASSLGTGAEAFF	TGTGCCAGCAGCTTAGGGACAGGGGCTGAAGCTTTCTTT
few	TRBD1	TRBV7-2	TRBJ2-1	CASSIQGGEQFF	TGTGCCAGCAGCATACAGGGGGGTGAGCAGTTCTTC
.	TRBD1	TRBV7-9	TRBJ2-1	CASSLLETGGDSSYNEQFF	TGTGCCAGCAGCTTACTGGAGACAGGGGGCGATTCCTCCTACAATGAGCAGTTCTTC
few	TRBD1	TRBV6-6	TRBJ1-6	CASSYSNRGNSPLHF	TGTGCCAGCAGTTACTCGAACAGGGGCAATTCACCCCTCCACTTT
few	TRBD2	TRBV2	TRBJ2-1	CASSEGAGGNNEQFF	TGTGCCAGCAGTGAGGGAGCGGGGGGGAACAATGAGCAGTTCTTC
.	TRBD2	TRBV5-1	TRBJ2-3	CASRPLAGVSTDTQYF	TGCGCCAGCAGACCCTTAGCGGGGGTAAGCACAGATACGCAGTATTTT
.	TRBD1	TRBV7-9	TRBJ2-7	CASSLGLDRPYEQYF	TGTGCCAGCAGCTTAGGGCTGGACAGGCCCTACGAGCAGTACTTC
few	.	TRBV6-5	TRBJ2-7	CASMIPGFSYEQYF	TGTGCCAGCATGATCCCAGGATTCTCCTACGAGCAGTACTTC
few	.	TRBV2	TRBJ1-6	CASRAADSPLHF	TGTGCCAGCAGGGCCGCGGATTCACCCCTCCACTTT
.	.	TRBV6-5	TRBJ1-6	CASSYAGSPLHF	TGTGCCAGCAGTTACGCAGGGTCACCCCTCCACTTT
few	.	TRBV7-9	TRBJ1-5	CASSSQADQPQHF	TGTGCCAGCAGCTCCCAGGCAGATCAGCCCCAGCATTTT
.	.	TRBV30	TRBJ2-7	CAWDGGGHQQYF	TGTGCCTGGGATGGGGGCGGGCATCAGCAGTACTTC
few	.	TRBV5-6	TRBJ1-1	CASSPRGNTEAFF	TGTGCCAGCAGCCCCCGGGGGAACACTGAAGCTTTCTTT
.	TRBD2	TRBV5-1	TRBJ2-5	CASRSGGFAETQYF	TGCGCCAGCAGGAGCGGGGGGTTTGCAGAGACCCAGTACTTC